What follows are 32 T cell receptor beta chains derived from one specimen sequenced in a study of T cells in Graves' hyperthyroidism and ophthalmopathy. TCR beta CDR3 regions were amplified from RNA transcripts. With the HTBI primer set, the TCR CDR3 went through a first round of RT-PCR. TCRdb reprocessed the multiplex PCR reads with MiXCR, giving one entry per CDR3 protein. The sample has around 250,000 distinct CDR3 sequences, approximately 14% seen once. Sequencing was performed on blood. Receptors were obtained from a woman between 40 and 55 years old with Graves' hyperthyroidism that later progressed to Graves' ophthalmopathy.

This clonotype was detected only a few times. The chain employs TRBV7-2 and TRBJ2-1; the match to TRBD2 covers 10 bases. This CDR3 comprises 14 residues. Germline assignment: CDR1 SGHTA and CDR2 FQGNSA. Trimming at V came to 0 bases and at J to 12 bases, leaving 5 bases not matched to a gene. The CDR3 sequence: CASSLALLAGSQFF. In DNA, the CDR3 is TGTGCCAGCAGCTTAGCGCTACTAGCGGGATCGCAGTTCTTC.

This clonotype was observed many times. The genes are TRBV27 and TRBJ2-7; D is undetermined. Between the trimmed V and J ends, which lost 0 bases and 1 base, there was a span of 13 bases. The CDR3 spans 16 residues. Germline values: CDR1 MNHEY, CDR2 SMNVEV (reference sequence). CDR3 DNA sequence: TGTGCCAGCAGTTTATCGAAGGGTTTTGGGTCCTACGAGCAGTACTTC. Translation: CASSLSKGFGSYEQYF.

Comments on this clonotype: At one end, the junction sequence differs from germline, possibly due to a read error. The genes are TRBV6-1 and TRBJ1-4, with D uncertain. The germline V gene has CDR1 MNHNS and CDR2 SASEGT. The CDR3 consists of 15 residues. This CDR3 reads CASSGPAATNEKLCF. CDR3 in DNA: TGTGCCAGCAGTGGGCCCGCTGCAACTAATGAAAAACTGTGTTTT.

This clonotype was counted many times. J is TRBJ2-7 and V is TRBV25-1; perhaps TRBD2 as D (5 bases). Trimming cost V 4 bases and J 2 bases, with 24 bases left between them. The CDR3 totals 18 residues. Germline V gives CDR1 MGHDK, CDR2 SYGVNS. CDR3 amino acids: CASSARGEETLLTYEQYF. The CDR3 DNA reads as TGTGCCAGCAGTGCCCGGGGAGAAGAAACGCTCCTAACCTACGAGCAGTACTTC.

This clonotype appeared many times. The V gene is TRBV2, the J gene TRBJ2-1, with D perhaps matching TRBD2 (6 bases). The CDR3 loop spans 12 amino acids. The germline V gene has CDR1 SNHLY and CDR2 FYNNEI. V gave up 5 bases and J gave up 14 bases, with 16 bases separating them. CDR3 region: CASSLLGGFEFF. For the CDR3, the DNA is TGTGCCAGCAGTCTCCTGGGGGGATTTGAGTTCTTC.

The table lists this clonotype with many counts. The V gene is TRBV6-1, the J gene TRBJ1-1; 8 positions agree with TRBD1. Germline CDR1 MNHNS, CDR2 SASEGT. This CDR3 contains 16 residues. V lost 3 bases to trimming and J lost 5 bases; unmatched junction nucleotides: 11. CDR3 nucleotide sequence: TGTGCCAGCAGTGACGGACAGGGAGTGGTTAGGACTGAAGCTTTCTTT. Its protein is CASSDGQGVVRTEAFF.

This clonotype was detected ten times or more. The chain carries TRBV15 and TRBJ2-1; D gene uncertain. Germline values: CDR1 LNHNV, CDR2 YYDKDF (reference sequence). Trimming stripped 8 bases from V and 8 bases from J, with 13 bases between. The CDR3 length is 12 residues. The CDR3 DNA follows: TGTGCCACCGCTGACCGTCCGCATGAGCAGTTCTTC. This sequence encodes CATADRPHEQFF.

Only a few counts were recorded for this clonotype. It may be a read error: a sequence one base away is much more abundant. This chain connects TRBV6-2 or TRBV6-3 to TRBJ2-3; no definite D call. CDR1 MNHEY and CDR2 SVGEGT come from the germline V gene. This CDR3 is built from 14 residues. The CDR3 loop is CASGYSSEADTQYF. CDR3 nucleotides: TGTGCCAGCGGTTACTCTTCAGAGGCAGATACGCAGTATTTT.

This clonotype occurred many times. The gene calls are TRBV27 and TRBJ1-5; D uncertain. The germline gives CDR1 MNHEY, CDR2 SMNVEV (reference sequence). With 5 bases removed from V and 4 bases from J, the gap between germline ends came to 9 bases. This CDR3 comprises 13 residues. The CDR3: CASSLRLNQPQHF. CDR3 in DNA: TGTGCCAGCAGTCTAAGACTTAATCAGCCCCAGCATTTT.

This clonotype was recorded at least ten times. The gene calls are TRBV7-9 and TRBJ2-3; 9 bases map to TRBD2. There are 17 residues in the CDR3. J was trimmed by 2 bases and V by 3 bases; bases with no gene match: 9. CDR1 SEHNR and CDR2 FQNEAQ come from the germline V gene (reference sequence). CDR3 in DNA: TGTGCCAGCAGCTTCGTGGCGGTAGCGGGAGTCACAGATACGCAGTATTTT. This codes for CASSFVAVAGVTDTQYF.

The rearrangement links TRBV4-1 to TRBJ2-7; 9 nucleotides match TRBD1. Germline V CDR1 and CDR2: MGHRA, YSYEKL. The CDR3 is 17 amino acids. With V trimmed by 0 bases and J by 2 bases, 8 bases remained unmatched. This CDR3 is CASSQDRSGQGPYEQYF. The CDR3, as DNA: TGCGCCAGCAGCCAAGATAGGTCGGGACAGGGCCCCTACGAGCAGTACTTC.

This clonotype has more than one count but fewer than ten. The chain uses TRBV20-1 and TRBJ2-7, with 8 bases aligning to TRBD2. The CDR3 consists of 15 residues. Germline lookup yields CDR1 DFQATT and CDR2 SNEGSKA (reference sequence). V lost 3 bases, J lost 5 bases, and 12 bases stayed unmatched. In DNA, the CDR3 is TGCAGTGCTAGGGATAGTCGGGAGGGTGTGGACGAGCAGTACTTC. It is translated as CSARDSREGVDEQYF.

In this sample, this clonotype turned up many times. The V gene is TRBV2, the J gene TRBJ1-4, with 9 bases identical to TRBD1. The length of the CDR3 is 16 residues. Looked up from germline, CDR1 is SNHLY and CDR2 is FYNNEI. The J segment lost 8 bases and the V segment lost 8 bases, leaving 15 bases of the junction unmatched. The CDR3 sequence is CASYLAPGQGREKLFF. For the CDR3, the DNA is TGTGCCAGCTACCTTGCACCGGGACAGGGACGGGAAAAACTGTTTTTT.

At least ten counts were recorded for this clonotype. CDR3 loop: CASSLQDPPYEQYF. The CDR3 coding sequence is TGTGCCAGCAGCTTACAGGACCCTCCATACGAGCAGTACTTC. The chain uses TRBV6-1 and TRBJ2-7; D is perhaps TRBD1 (5 bases). Germline V gene sequence: CDR1 MNHNS, CDR2 SASEGT. The CDR3 is made up of 14 amino acids. V shed 6 bases and J shed 4 bases, with 16 bases lying between them.

In its sample, this clonotype was seen many times. The chain carries TRBV11-2 and TRBJ1-1; perhaps TRBD1 as D (5 bases). With 5 bases removed from V and 4 bases from J, the gap between germline ends came to 17 bases. CDR1 SGHAT and CDR2 FQNNGV come from the germline V gene. The CDR3 sequence is 15 residues long. The CDR3 DNA reads as TGTGCCAGCAGCCCCTTGGGCAGGGCAGTCACTGAAGCTTTCTTT. This encodes CASSPLGRAVTEAFF. Complete variable domain (other parts from reference TRBV11-2 and TRBJ1-1): EAGVAQSPRYKIIEKRQSVAFWCNPISGHATLYWYQQILGQGPKLLIQFQNNGVVDDSQLPKDRFSAERLKGVDSTLKIQPAKLEDSAVYLCASSPLGRAVTEAFFGQGTRLTVV.

This clonotype was counted at least ten times. The rearrangement uses TRBV10-3 and TRBJ2-7; weak D call: TRBD2 (5 bases). V dropped 4 bases and J dropped 4 bases, with 11 bases sitting between them. The CDR3 runs 13 residues. Germline loops: CDR1 ENHRY, CDR2 SYGVKD. The CDR3 DNA reads as TGTGCCATCAGTGGAGGGTTCGAGTACGAGCAGTACTTC. Translation gives CAISGGFEYEQYF.

Points on this clonotype: Being one base from a much bigger clone, this may be a read error. The chain employs TRBV3-1 and TRBJ2-7; D remains unclear. There are 12 residues in the CDR3. In germline, CDR1 is LGHDT, CDR2 YNNKEL (reference sequence). For the CDR3, the DNA is TGTGCCAGCCGCCAACAAAGGGACGAGCAGTACTTC. Its protein product is CASRQQRDEQYF.

This clonotype was seen a few times. The chain carries TRBV10-3 and TRBJ2-2; D gene unclear. With 5 bases removed from V and 1 base from J, the gap between germline ends came to 5 bases. CDR3 length: 13 residues. Germline V lookup: CDR1 ENHRY, CDR2 SYGVKD. The DNA for the CDR3 is TGTGCCATCAGTCGACAGAACACCGGGGAGCTGTTTTTT. Protein sequence: CAISRQNTGELFF.

This clonotype was observed many times. The chain links TRBV27 to TRBJ2-7; 8 bases are shared with TRBD1. Germline lookup yields CDR1 MNHEY and CDR2 SMNVEV (reference sequence). Losses at the gene ends were 0 bases for V and 3 bases for J; bases not matched to a gene: 7. The CDR3 runs to 16 residues. The CDR3, as DNA: TGTGCCAGCAGTTTATCGAAGACAGGGGTATACTACGAGCAGTACTTC. Amino acid sequence: CASSLSKTGVYYEQYF.

Many counts were recorded for this clonotype. The chain uses TRBV9 and TRBJ2-5; TRBD2 matches 11 bases. In germline, CDR1 is SGDLS, CDR2 YYNGEE. This CDR3 comprises 17 residues. V shed 2 bases and J 2 bases; nucleotides not matched to a gene: 8. CDR3 in amino acids: CASSVGTGTSGQETQYF. The CDR3 nucleotides are TGTGCCAGCAGCGTGGGTACCGGGACTAGCGGACAAGAGACCCAGTACTTC.

This clonotype was observed many times. The chain carries TRBV3-1 and TRBJ2-5, with a tentative D call TRBD2 (6 bases). The germline V and J ends were trimmed by 0 bases and 4 bases, with 27 bases remaining between them. The CDR3 consists of 20 residues. Germline CDR1 LGHDT, CDR2 YNNKEL (reference sequence). Here the CDR3 DNA reads TGTGCCAGCAGCCAAGATTTAAGCGGGCCTGGGCAGGGTCAGTTAGAGACCCAGTACTTC. This translates into CASSQDLSGPGQGQLETQYF.

This clonotype was detected ten times or more. The rearrangement links TRBV28 to TRBJ1-1; D possibly corresponds to TRBD1 (6 bases). This CDR3 is built from 14 residues. CDR1 and CDR2 from the germline V gene are MDHEN and SYDVKM. Trimming took off 3 bases at V and 5 bases at J, with 13 bases between the two ends. The CDR3 DNA is TGTGCCAGCAGTTTCCGGGGGGCGCGAACTGAAGCTTTCTTT. This sequence encodes CASSFRGARTEAFF.

The sample holds many counts of this clonotype. The chain links TRBV7-2 to TRBJ1-2; D gene uncertain. The CDR3 runs to 12 residues. In germline, CDR1 is SGHTA, CDR2 FQGNSA. The V end was cut by 4 bases, the J end by 6 bases, with 9 bases between. CDR3 amino acids: CASSYGINGYTF. For the CDR3, the DNA is TGTGCCAGCAGCTATGGGATCAATGGCTACACCTTC.

This clonotype was detected a few times. This clone may be a read error of a much larger clone one base away. The V call is TRBV2, the J call TRBJ2-7; perhaps TRBD2 as D (5 bases). The CDR3 covers 11 residues. Germline V gene lookup returns CDR1 SNHLY and CDR2 FYNNEI. CDR3 loop: CAALGRYGQYF. CDR3 in DNA: TGTGCCGCGTTAGGGAGATACGGGCAGTACTTC.

This chain uses TRBV4-1 with TRBJ1-2; D perhaps matches TRBD1 (6 bases). Germline CDR1 is MGHRA and CDR2 is YSYEKL. This CDR3 is built from 13 residues. Trimming shortened V by 0 bases and J by 5 bases, and 7 bases separated the two germline ends. CDR3 in DNA: TGCGCCAGCAGCCAAGAGAGGGGGTATGGCTACACCTTC. Translation gives CASSQERGYGYTF.

This clonotype was recorded many times. The chain has TRBV3-1 and TRBJ2-3, with 12 bases aligning to TRBD2. Trimming took 4 bases from V and 2 from J; bases not matched to a gene: 1. Germline assignment: CDR1 LGHDT and CDR2 YNNKEL (reference sequence). CDR3 length equals 15 residues. The CDR3 sequence: CASSPSGRVTDTQYF. The CDR3 bases are TGTGCCAGCAGCCCTAGCGGGAGGGTCACAGATACGCAGTATTTT.

This clonotype was found many times. The chain has TRBV6-1 and TRBJ2-3, with 11 bases that match TRBD2. Germline lookup yields CDR1 MNHNS and CDR2 SASEGT. The J segment lost 2 bases and the V segment lost 6 bases, leaving 10 bases of the junction unmatched. The CDR3 length is 17 residues. The CDR3 protein is CASSRGLAVGYTDTQYF. In DNA, the CDR3 is TGTGCCAGCAGCCGGGGACTAGCGGTGGGGTACACAGATACGCAGTATTTT.

This clonotype was seen repeatedly, ten times or more. The chain uses TRBV20-1 and TRBJ1-6, with a weak D call TRBD1 (5 bases). Trimming shortened V by 3 bases and J by 9 bases, and 9 bases separated the two germline ends. The CDR3 is 12 amino acids. In germline, CDR1 is DFQATT, CDR2 SNEGSKA (reference sequence). CDR3 protein: CSASFGGSPLHF. The CDR3 bases are TGCAGTGCTAGTTTTGGGGGTTCACCCCTCCACTTT.

The table lists this clonotype with many counts. This sequence joins TRBV28 and TRBJ2-7, with TRBD1 as a possible D gene (5 bases). The CDR3 consists of 14 residues. CDR1 and CDR2 from the germline V gene are MDHEN and SYDVKM. V dropped 5 bases and J dropped 2 bases, with 13 bases sitting between them. The CDR3: CASSPDGHTYEQYF. The CDR3 DNA sequence: TGTGCCAGCAGTCCTGATGGACATACCTACGAGCAGTACTTC.

The chain has TRBV28 and TRBJ1-6, with D possibly being TRBD1 (6 bases). Between the trimmed V and J ends, which lost 10 bases and 8 bases, there was a span of 24 bases. The CDR3 is made up of 16 amino acids. Germline V CDR1 and CDR2: MDHEN, SYDVKM. DNA for the CDR3: TGTGCCAACAGCTTTAACAGGGAAGAAACGGATTCACCCCTCCACTTT. This encodes CANSFNREETDSPLHF.

In its sample, this clonotype was seen many times. The rearrangement joins TRBV18 to TRBJ2-7; 10 bases line up with TRBD2. The CDR3 is 16 amino acids. V was clipped by 4 bases and J by 6 bases; unmatched bases: 12. Germline V gene sequence: CDR1 KGHSH, CDR2 LQKENI. As DNA, the CDR3 is TGTGCCAGCTCACTCTGGGAGGGACTAGCGTCGGTCGAGCAGTACTTC. It translates to CASSLWEGLASVEQYF.

This clonotype was recorded at least ten times. This sequence joins TRBV28 and TRBJ1-2, with D unresolved. CDR3 length equals 15 residues. CDR1 and CDR2 (germline): MDHEN, SYDVKM. V gave up 3 bases and J gave up 4 bases, with 15 bases separating them. The CDR3 region has the DNA TGTGCCAGCAGTTTCTCTGCGACCTCCCCCTATGGCTACACCTTC. It is translated as CASSFSATSPYGYTF.